The 7 T cell receptor beta chains reported below all come from one sample, sequenced in a study of cytomegalovirus exposure and HLA in healthy donors. The PCR contained 60 Vbeta and 13 Jbeta primers. Produced via immunoSEQ multiplex PCR; TCRdb's table is partial and in-frame only. The sample carries 150,000 to 200,000 clones, about 88% recorded once. Sequenced input: PBMCs. These receptors were taken from a woman aged 18-30 years in good health and CMV-seronegative.

This chain links TRBV2 with TRBJ2-7; the D gene is possibly TRBD2 (5 bases). This CDR3 comprises 12 residues. CDR1 and CDR2 (germline): SNHLY, FYNNEI. V was pared by 3 bases and J by 4 bases, with 7 bases between. The CDR3 reads CASSEEAYEQYF. The CDR3 coding sequence is TGTGCCAGCAGTGAGGAGGCGTACGAGCAGTACTTC.

The chain carries TRBV6-4 and TRBJ2-2, with unresolved D. Germline loops: CDR1 MRHNA, CDR2 SNTAGT. The V end was cut by 6 bases, the J end by 6 bases, with 17 bases between. This CDR3 comprises 15 residues. CDR3 residues: CASSRSPTVAGELFF. The CDR3 DNA follows: TGTGCCAGCAGCCGTAGCCCCACGGTCGCCGGGGAGCTGTTTTTT.

The chain uses TRBV11-1 and TRBJ2-7, with D perhaps TRBD2 (5 bases). V lost 3 bases, J lost 4 bases, and 19 bases lay in between. CDR1 and CDR2 from the germline V gene are SGHAT and FQDESV (reference sequence). The CDR3 contains 16 residues. CDR3 residues: CASSLGDRLGGYEQYF. The DNA of the CDR3 is TGTGCCAGCAGCTTGGGTGATCGTCTAGGCGGGTACGAGCAGTACTTC.

A few counts support this clone. The rearrangement links TRBV28 to TRBJ1-2; the D is unclear. CDR1 MDHEN and CDR2 SYDVKM come from the germline V gene. Trimming pared 6 bases from V and 4 bases from J, leaving 12 bases between. The CDR3 loop spans 13 amino acids. CDR3 DNA sequence: TGTGCCAGCAGCCCCGAGGTCCTCTATGGCTACACCTTC. Encoded protein: CASSPEVLYGYTF.

In DNA form, the CDR3 reads TGCGCCAGCAGCCAAGCTTGGGCGGGCGGGAGTTCATACGAGCAGTACTTC. This gives the protein CASSQAWAGGSSYEQYF. The chain joins TRBV4-1 to TRBJ2-7, with 7 bases that match TRBD2. The CDR3 covers 17 residues. Germline-derived CDR1 and CDR2 are MGHRA and YSYEKL. The V gene end was trimmed by 1 base and the J gene end by 4 bases; junction bases not matched to a gene: 13.

The chain carries TRBV5-5 and TRBJ1-5; tentative D call: TRBD1 (6 bases). Germline CDR1 and CDR2: SGHKS and YYEKEE (reference sequence). The CDR3 length is 17 residues. V was pared by 4 bases and J by 0 bases, with 17 bases between. CDR3 in amino acids: CASSLRQRGGSNQPQHF. In DNA, the CDR3 is TGTGCCAGCAGCCTCCGACAGAGGGGGGGTAGCAATCAGCCCCAGCATTTT.

CDR3 coding DNA: TGTGCTAGTGGTTTGTCCCGGGAGACCCAGTACTTC. It specifies CASGLSRETQYF. The genes are TRBV12-5 and TRBJ2-5; the D is unclear. The CDR3 has 12 residues. Germline-derived CDR1 and CDR2 are LGHNT and FRNRAP. The V and J ends lost 2 bases and 5 bases respectively, with 6 bases between them. Combining the CDR3 with reference TRBV12-5 and TRBJ2-5 gives the whole variable domain DARVTQTPRHKVTEMGQEVTMRCQPILGHNTVFWYRQTMMQGLELLAYFRNRAPLDDSGMPKDRFSAEMPDATLATLKIQPSEPRDSAVYFCASGLSRETQYFGPGTRLLVL.